The subject of this entry is one T cell receptor beta chain. Enrollment shut out patients with autoimmune disease history or systemic immunosuppression. J was trimmed by 9 bases and V by 2 bases; bases with no gene match: 9. Germline CDR1 SGHRS, CDR2 YFSETQ. The CDR3 totals 15 residues. This sample is part of a study of OX40 agonist ivuxolimab in advanced cancers. Looking at the study overall: The treatment was a fully human IgG2 OX40 agonist, ivuxolimab. Every patient in dose escalation had hepatocellular carcinoma, melanoma, renal cell or head and neck cancer.

Measured with immunoSEQ multiplex PCR; TCRdb has only the in-frame clones, and not every one. Of fewer than 35,000 clones in the sample, around 90% were seen once. The sample was CD4+ or CD8+ T cells sorted from blood, taken in a trial of the OX40 agonist ivuxolimab. The J gene is TRBJ2-1, the V gene TRBV5-1; TRBD2 agrees at 9 bases. This clonotype originated in an adult with an advanced solid tumor such as melanoma, head and neck, liver or kidney cancer. The CDR3 nucleotides are TGCGCCAGCAGCTTAGTATCTAGCGGGATCGGTGAGCAGTTCTTC. Protein sequence: CASSLVSSGIGEQFF.